This T cell receptor (beta chain) derives from a study of blood T cell repertoires in COVID-19. Residents of 24 US areas, aged about 18 to 95 years, made up the participants. The length of the CDR3 is 15 residues. V dropped 5 bases and J dropped 4 bases, with 17 bases sitting between them. The germline CDR1 and CDR2 sequences are SGHTA and FQGNSA. The repertoire was sequenced with immunoSEQ multiplex PCR; TCRdb's copy has only in-frame clones and lacks some. The table records about 250,000 clones, 70% to 90% of them present only once. The chain links TRBV7-2 to TRBJ1-1, with D possibly being TRBD1 (5 bases). Sequencing input: PBMCs or T cells enriched from blood (not recorded which). The TCR comes from a woman aged 50 to 60 who had been exposed to COVID-19. CDR3 sequence reads: CASSTRPWGGTEAFF. CDR3 sequence (DNA): TGTGCCAGCAGCACCCGGCCTTGGGGGGGCACTGAAGCTTTCTTT.